This T cell receptor beta chain is from a study of CD8 T cells in ankylosing spondylitis. Study-wide points: Peripheral blood held disease-linked clones only at relatively low frequency, and these were CD8+. What seemed typical of ankylosing spondylitis blood was a TCR beta motif built from 8 or 9 highly homologous variants. The study looked at matched synovial fluid samples from ankylosing spondylitis patients. Disease-linked clones were reported to be significantly enriched there.

Germline CDR1 and CDR2: DFQATT and SNEGSKA (reference sequence). The CDR3 runs 14 residues. Unmatched junction bases numbered 6, after V lost 5 bases and J lost 8 bases. Making the TCR beta libraries involved quantitative 5'-RACE with molecular barcodes. TCRdb fed the 5' RACE reads into MiXCR, producing one record per CDR3 protein. This sample has more than 400,000 distinct CDR3 sequences; over 4% occur once, and the top ten carry 3% to 4%. This clonotype was found many times. Its antigen is unidentified. The source of this sequence is a male donor with ankylosing spondylitis. The sample consisted of blood, either unsorted or a sorted T cell fraction (not recorded which). This chain connects TRBV20-1 to TRBJ2-1; 13 bases agree with TRBD2. This CDR3 reads CSAVGTSGIDEQFF. CDR3 coding DNA: TGCAGTGCTGTAGGGACTAGCGGGATTGATGAGCAGTTCTTC.